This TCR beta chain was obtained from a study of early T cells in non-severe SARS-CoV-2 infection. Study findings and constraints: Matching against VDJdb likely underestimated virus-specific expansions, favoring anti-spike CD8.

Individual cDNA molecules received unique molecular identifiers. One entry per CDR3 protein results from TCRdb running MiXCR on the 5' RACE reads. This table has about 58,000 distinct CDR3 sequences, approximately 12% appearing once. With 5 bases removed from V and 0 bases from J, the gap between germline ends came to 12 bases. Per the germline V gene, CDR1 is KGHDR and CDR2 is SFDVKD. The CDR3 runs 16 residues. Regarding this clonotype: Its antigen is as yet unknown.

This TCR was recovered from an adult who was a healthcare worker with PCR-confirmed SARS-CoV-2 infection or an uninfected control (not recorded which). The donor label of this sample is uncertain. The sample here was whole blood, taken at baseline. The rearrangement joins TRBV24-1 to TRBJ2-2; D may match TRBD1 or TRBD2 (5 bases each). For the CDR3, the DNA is TGTGCCACCAGTGGTAGTCCGGGACCGAACACCGGGGAGCTGTTTTTT. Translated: CATSGSPGPNTGELFF.